This passage covers 25 T cell receptor beta chains from one sample sequenced in a study of blood T cell repertoires in COVID-19. Method: immunoSEQ multiplex PCR; TCRdb's copy keeps in-frame clones and lacks some. The sample consists of 440,000 or so clones, around 91% of them appearing once. The source material was peripheral blood. These receptors were collected from a woman aged 40-49 years with COVID-19, enrolled during active disease.

This clone was seen a single time. J is TRBJ2-3 and V is TRBV28, with D possibly matching TRBD1 (5 bases). Germline V gene sequence: CDR1 MDHEN, CDR2 SYDVKM. The V end lost 5 bases, the J end lost 2 bases, and 17 bases lay between the germline ends. There are 16 residues in the CDR3. Here the CDR3 DNA reads TGTGCCAGCAGTCACCGACAGTGGGTGGACACAGATACGCAGTATTTT. Its translation is CASSHRQWVDTDTQYF.

CDR3 sequence: CASSTSGTTNEQFF. CDR3 nucleotide sequence: TGTGCCAGCAGCACTTCCGGGACTACCAATGAGCAGTTCTTC. The rearrangement uses TRBV9 and TRBJ2-1; 7 bases agree with TRBD2. Germline assignment: CDR1 SGDLS and CDR2 YYNGEE. The V and J ends lost 4 bases and 6 bases, in that order; junction bases with no gene match: 7. This CDR3 is built from 14 residues.

The chain employs TRBV27 and TRBJ1-2; 7 bases are shared with TRBD1. The CDR3 sequence is 20 residues long. Germline V gene sequence: CDR1 MNHEY, CDR2 SMNVEV (reference sequence). The trim removed 0 bases at V and 5 bases at J, leaving 21 bases unmatched. The CDR3 sequence: CASSLSPTRTGPPAAYGYTF. The DNA of the CDR3 is TGTGCCAGCAGTTTATCGCCTACTCGGACAGGCCCCCCGGCCGCTTATGGCTACACCTTC.

The rearrangement links TRBV7-9 to TRBJ2-3, with a tentative D call TRBD2 (7 bases). CDR3 length: 17 amino acids. CDR1 is SEHNR, CDR2 FQNEAQ, per germline (reference sequence). Trimming took 5 bases from V and 0 from J, leaving 18 bases between them. CDR3 region: CASSVRGGAGSTDTQYF. DNA for the CDR3: TGTGCCAGCAGCGTACGAGGGGGGGCGGGAAGCACAGATACGCAGTATTTT.

V gene TRBV5-6 combines with J gene TRBJ2-3; D is unresolved. The germline V and J ends were trimmed by 3 bases and 6 bases, with 8 bases remaining between them. Germline-derived CDR1 and CDR2 are SGHDT and YYEEEE. The CDR3 runs to 12 residues. This CDR3 is CASSSSRDTQYF. CDR3 sequence (DNA): TGTGCCAGCAGCTCATCCAGGGATACGCAGTATTTT. The whole variable domain, filled in from reference TRBV5-6 and TRBJ2-3, reads DAGVTQSPTHLIKTRGQQVTLRCSPKSGHDTVSWYQQALGQGPQFIFQYYEEEERQRGNFPDRFSGHQFPNYSSELNVNALLLGDSALYLCASSSSRDTQYFGPGTRLTVL.

The chain uses TRBV3-1 (or the pseudogene TRBV3-2) and TRBJ2-1, with TRBD2 matching over 7 bases. The CDR3 is 13 amino acids. V was pared by 1 base and J by 8 bases, with 2 bases of the junction left unmatched. From germline, CDR1 is LGHDT and CDR2 YNNKEL (reference sequence). CDR3: CASSQGAGYEQFF. The DNA for the CDR3 is TGTGCCAGCAGCCAAGGAGCGGGGTATGAGCAGTTCTTC.

The chain recombines TRBV19 with TRBJ2-2; 10 nucleotides line up with TRBD2. V shed 4 bases, J shed 5 bases, and the junction held 1 base outside the gene matches. Germline V gene data show CDR1 as LNHDA and CDR2 as SQIVND (reference sequence). The CDR3 is 14 amino acids. CDR3 DNA sequence: TGTGCCAGTAGTACTAGCGGGAGTACCGGGGAGCTGTTTTTT. This encodes CASSTSGSTGELFF.

The genes are TRBV5-6 and TRBJ2-5; weak D call: TRBD1 (6 bases). Germline V CDR1 and CDR2: SGHDT, YYEEEE. V lost 1 base and J lost 5, with 12 bases in between. This CDR3 has 14 residues. The CDR3 DNA sequence: TGTGCCAGCAGCTTGTGGGGGCAGGGGGAGACCCAGTACTTC. Amino acids: CASSLWGQGETQYF. Full variable domain (missing parts from reference TRBV5-6 and TRBJ2-5): DAGVTQSPTHLIKTRGQQVTLRCSPKSGHDTVSWYQQALGQGPQFIFQYYEEEERQRGNFPDRFSGHQFPNYSSELNVNALLLGDSALYLCASSLWGQGETQYFGPGTRLLVL.

This clone has just one count. The V call is TRBV7-2, the J call TRBJ1-2, with D unclear. Trimming stripped 2 bases from V and 4 bases from J, with 11 bases between. The CDR3 has 14 amino acids. In germline, CDR1 is SGHTA, CDR2 FQGNSA. This CDR3 is CASSLLPTGYGYTF. The CDR3 DNA sequence: TGTGCCAGCAGCTTACTCCCCACGGGCTATGGCTACACCTTC.

V gene TRBV29-1 combines with J gene TRBJ2-5; 8 bases line up with TRBD1. The CDR3 is made up of 13 amino acids. V lost 6 bases to trimming and J lost 1 base; unmatched junction nucleotides: 4. Looked up from germline, CDR1 is SQVTM and CDR2 is ANQGSEA. The CDR3 sequence: CSVLGQAQETQYF. The CDR3 nucleotides are TGCAGCGTACTGGGACAGGCCCAAGAGACCCAGTACTTC.

The genes are TRBV28 and TRBJ1-5; maybe TRBD1 (5 bases). Germline-derived CDR1 and CDR2 are MDHEN and SYDVKM. This CDR3 is 12 amino acids long. The V end was cut by 6 bases, the J end by 16 bases, with 19 bases between. CDR3 sequence: CASRAGQLGLHF. In nucleotides, the CDR3 is TGTGCCAGCAGGGCTGGGCAGTTGGGACTCCATTTT.

The chain combines TRBV5-1 with TRBJ2-2; no firm D call. V lost 3 bases and J lost 5, with 8 bases in between. Germline V gene data show CDR1 as SGHRS and CDR2 as YFSETQ. The CDR3 is 13 residues long. CDR3 in DNA: TGCGCCAGCAGCTCGCGAGGAACCGGGGAGCTGTTTTTT. Translating it yields CASSSRGTGELFF.

The rearrangement uses TRBV5-1 and TRBJ1-1; possible D gene TRBD1, 5 bases. The CDR3 extends over 13 amino acids. Germline CDR1 reads SGHRS; CDR2 reads YFSETQ. Trimming cost V 3 bases and J 5 bases, with 11 bases left between them. Here the CDR3 reads CASSYSGITEAFF. In DNA form, the CDR3 reads TGCGCCAGCAGCTACTCAGGGATAACTGAAGCTTTCTTT.

The count of this clone is one. The chain is built from TRBV5-4 and TRBJ1-2, with 8 bases fitting TRBD1. J gave up 6 bases and V 4 bases, and 14 bases lay outside the gene matches. Per germline, CDR1 SGHNT and CDR2 YYREEE (reference sequence). The CDR3 is 16 residues long. CDR3 in DNA: TGTGCCAGCAGCCCCGGACAGGGTGGTATATCGAATGGCTACACCTTC. It codes for CASSPGQGGISNGYTF.

The V and J genes are TRBV27 and TRBJ1-1, with unresolved D. There are 16 residues in the CDR3. From germline, CDR1 is MNHEY and CDR2 SMNVEV (reference sequence). Trimming removed 1 base from V and 0 bases from J, with 12 bases in between. Here the CDR3 DNA reads TGTGCCAGCAGTTTATTAGGCCTCGGGGTGAACACTGAAGCTTTCTTT. The encoded protein is CASSLLGLGVNTEAFF.

The chain employs TRBV6-5 and TRBJ2-1, with a tentative D call TRBD2 (5 bases). Germline CDR1 reads MNHEY; CDR2 reads SVGAGI. The CDR3 is 13 amino acids. Trimming took 10 bases from V and 6 from J, leaving 16 bases between them. In DNA, the CDR3 is TGTGCCACCGGACTTCCCGGAGGCAATGAGCAGTTCTTC. It translates to CATGLPGGNEQFF.

Points on this clone: Other DNA sequences within the sample encode an identical CDR3. The V gene is TRBV27, the J gene TRBJ1-6; 7 bases match TRBD1. This CDR3 comprises 14 residues. Germline V gene data show CDR1 as MNHEY and CDR2 as SMNVEV (reference sequence). V shed 3 bases and J 9 bases; nucleotides not matched to a gene: 5. CDR3 in amino acids: CASSFQGEGSPLHF. CDR3 DNA sequence: TGTGCCAGCAGTTTTCAGGGGGAAGGTTCACCCCTCCACTTT.

The chain links TRBV19 to TRBJ1-3, with a possible D match to TRBD1 (5 bases). This CDR3 contains 15 residues. Looked up from germline, CDR1 is LNHDA and CDR2 is SQIVND (reference sequence). Trimming pared 7 bases from V and 1 base from J, leaving 14 bases between. CDR3 region: CASTERQGSGNTIYF. CDR3 bases: TGTGCCAGTACCGAAAGGCAGGGATCTGGAAACACCATATATTTT.

The chain couples TRBV5-4 to TRBJ2-3, with TRBD2 matching 8 bases. The CDR3 runs to 14 residues. Trimming cost V 4 bases and J 4 bases; bases outside gene matches: 5. Germline values: CDR1 SGHNT, CDR2 YYREEE (reference sequence). The CDR3 coding sequence is TGTGCCAGCAGCCGCGGGGGGAGCGCAGATACGCAGTATTTT. Its translation is CASSRGGSADTQYF.

The chain links TRBV19 to TRBJ2-2, with D tentatively TRBD2 (5 bases). CDR1 and CDR2 from the germline V gene are LNHDA and SQIVND (reference sequence). Deletions cut 3 bases from V and 0 bases from J, with 11 bases between. CDR3 size: 16 residues. The DNA of the CDR3 is TGTGCCAGTAGTATTCCCCCCGGGGCGAACACCGGGGAGCTGTTTTTT. It is translated as CASSIPPGANTGELFF.

The chain carries TRBV28 and TRBJ1-6, with 7 positions matching TRBD1. The J segment lost 9 bases and the V segment lost 2 bases, leaving 4 bases of the junction unmatched. Germline V gives CDR1 MDHEN, CDR2 SYDVKM. The CDR3 length is 14 residues. The CDR3: CASSLVGGSSPLHF. CDR3 bases: TGTGCCAGCAGTTTAGTAGGGGGCAGTTCACCCCTCCACTTT.

The V and J genes are TRBV29-1 and TRBJ1-1; D not certain. The germline gives CDR1 SQVTM, CDR2 ANQGSEA. CDR3 size: 13 residues. With 4 bases removed from V and 0 bases from J, the gap between germline ends came to 9 bases. This CDR3 is CSVGVKLNTEAFF. CDR3 nucleotides: TGCAGCGTTGGCGTGAAACTGAACACTGAAGCTTTCTTT.

This clone was counted between two and nine times. The chain links TRBV7-8 to TRBJ2-2; 8 bases agree with TRBD1. V was pared by 4 bases and J by 4 bases, with 8 bases of the junction left unmatched. In germline, CDR1 is SGHVS, CDR2 FQNEAQ. This CDR3 is built from 16 residues. CDR3 in DNA: TGTGCCAGCAGCTCCGACAGGGGCCCCAGCACCGGGGAGCTGTTTTTT. Residues: CASSSDRGPSTGELFF.

CDR3: CASSFGAGTSGSRSTDTQYF. The DNA for the CDR3 is TGTGCCAGCAGCTTTGGAGCCGGGACTAGCGGGAGCCGGAGCACAGATACGCAGTATTTT. The chain links TRBV7-3 to TRBJ2-3, with TRBD2 matching 14 bases. V shed 3 bases and J 0 bases; nucleotides not matched to a gene: 11. Germline CDR1 reads SGHTA; CDR2 reads FQGTGA. The CDR3 is 20 amino acids.

This chain joins TRBV3-1 (or the pseudogene TRBV3-2) and TRBJ1-5; 9 positions agree with TRBD1. V lost 4 bases, J lost 4 bases, and 2 bases stayed unmatched. The germline V gene has CDR1 LGHDT and CDR2 YNNKEL (reference sequence). The CDR3 has 14 amino acids. The DNA of the CDR3 is TGTGCCAGCAGCCCGGGACAGGGAAATCAGCCCCAGCATTTT. It yields the protein CASSPGQGNQPQHF.